The clone carrying this TCR beta chain showed up many times. Its antigen is currently unknown. Flow cytometry had shown expanded CD8+CD57+ cells in the patients chosen for sequencing. The patients, all of them, had severe acquired aplastic anemia. This sample is drawn from a study of CD8+CD57+ T cells in acquired aplastic anemia. About the study: On average, sorted CD4+ and CD8+ cells gave around 3.3 ug of DNA.

The TCR beta profiling, which covered VDJ combination and CDR3 sequence, was carried out using genomic DNA as the template. A single record per CDR3 protein comes from TCRdb applying MiXCR to the reads. Here the sample spans just over 150,000 distinct CDR3 sequences, 48% being singletons. Study observations and caveats: Sharing between patients and controls was observed for 25 to 30 CD8+ CDR3 sequences.

The CDR3 is 14 residues long. The V gene lost 2 bases and the J gene lost 4 bases, with 11 bases spanning the gap. Germline loops: CDR1 SGHTA, CDR2 FQGNSA. The chain carries TRBV7-2 and TRBJ1-1; no clear D gene. This clonotype was sampled from a human donor with aplastic anemia. Sequencing was done on a sample of sorted CD4+, CD8+, or CD8+CD57+ T cells (not recorded which) from PBMCs. CDR3 DNA sequence: TGTGCCAGCAGCTTATTTAGAAACCCCACTGAAGCTTTCTTT. Translation gives CASSLFRNPTEAFF. The complete variable domain, with remaining parts taken from reference TRBV7-2 and TRBJ1-1, reads GAGVSQSPSNKVTEKGKDVELRCDPISGHTALYWYRQSLGQGLEFLIYFQGNSAPDKSGLPSDRFSAERTGGSVSTLTIQRTQQEDSAVYLCASSLFRNPTEAFFGQGTRLTVV.